Listed here are 6 T cell receptor beta chains from one sample, sequenced in a study of CD8+ T cells in alopecia areata. Treatment here: oral pan-JAK inhibitor, 5-10 mg twice daily. In each case, RNA was isolated and then reverse transcribed into cDNA as the sequencing template. Clones were sequenced by immunoSEQ multiplex PCR, and TCRdb holds only the in-frame ones, with some missing. The data show some 190,000 clones, about 47% seen once. The sample was CD8+ T cells sorted from blood, taken around week 53, from a patient treated with tofacitinib. The receptors originated from a human donor with alopecia areata.

The chain links TRBV27 to TRBJ1-1, with 7 bases that match TRBD1. The germline V gene has CDR1 MNHEY and CDR2 SMNVEV (reference sequence). The CDR3 is made up of 16 amino acids. Unmatched junction bases numbered 10, after V lost 5 bases and J lost 1 base. The CDR3 DNA is TGTGCCAGCAGTCAGGGCCCCGGGACAGCGAACACTGAAGCTTTCTTT. Amino acids: CASSQGPGTANTEAFF.

V usage is TRBV30 and J usage is TRBJ2-7; weak D call: TRBD2 (5 bases). The germline V gene encodes CDR1 GTSNPN and CDR2 SVGIG (reference sequence). The V gene lost 8 bases and the J gene lost 0 bases, with 14 bases spanning the gap. The CDR3 spans 13 residues. Here the CDR3 DNA reads TGTGCCCAACGGCCGGGGAGCTCCTACGAGCAGTACTTC. As protein: CAQRPGSSYEQYF.

In its sample, this clone was seen a few times. The J gene is TRBJ2-7, the V gene TRBV14; the D is unclear. Trimming pared 2 bases from V and 2 bases from J, leaving 7 bases between. The CDR3 consists of 13 residues. Germline V gene data show CDR1 as SGHDN and CDR2 as FVKESK. The CDR3 region is CASSQRITYEQYF. The CDR3 DNA reads as TGTGCCAGCAGCCAACGGATTACCTACGAGCAGTACTTC.

The genes are TRBV5-1 and TRBJ2-3, with D perhaps matching TRBD2 (6 bases). The length of the CDR3 is 17 residues. The germline gives CDR1 SGHRS, CDR2 YFSETQ. Trimming pared 0 bases from V and 0 bases from J, leaving 14 bases between. This chain's CDR3 is CASSLGPQRASTDTQYF. In nucleotides, the CDR3 is TGCGCCAGCAGCTTGGGACCCCAGCGGGCGAGCACAGATACGCAGTATTTT.

Comment on this clone: A junction boundary mismatches the germline segment, possibly from a read error. The chain has TRBV5-6 and TRBJ2-7; 7 nucleotides align to TRBD1. The CDR3 sequence is 12 residues long. Germline values: CDR1 SGHDT, CDR2 YYEEEE. CDR3 sequence (DNA): TGTGCCAGCAGCTGGGACAGATACGAGCAATACTTC. Protein: CASSWDRYEQYF. Variable domain in full (rest from reference TRBV5-6 and TRBJ2-7): DAGVTQSPTHLIKTRGQQVTLRCSPKSGHDTVSWYQQALGQGPQFIFQYYEEEERQRGNFPDRFSGHQFPNYSSELNVNALLLGDSALYLCASSWDRYEQYFGPGTRLTVT.

This chain links TRBV4-3 with TRBJ2-2; D uncertain. Germline V gene lookup returns CDR1 LGHNA and CDR2 YSLEER. The CDR3 is 16 residues long. The V gene lost 0 bases and the J gene lost 5 bases, with 13 bases spanning the gap. The CDR3 DNA reads TGCGCCAGCAGCCAAGAGGGAAGTCCGGAGACCGGGGAGCTGTTTTTT. This gives the protein CASSQEGSPETGELFF.